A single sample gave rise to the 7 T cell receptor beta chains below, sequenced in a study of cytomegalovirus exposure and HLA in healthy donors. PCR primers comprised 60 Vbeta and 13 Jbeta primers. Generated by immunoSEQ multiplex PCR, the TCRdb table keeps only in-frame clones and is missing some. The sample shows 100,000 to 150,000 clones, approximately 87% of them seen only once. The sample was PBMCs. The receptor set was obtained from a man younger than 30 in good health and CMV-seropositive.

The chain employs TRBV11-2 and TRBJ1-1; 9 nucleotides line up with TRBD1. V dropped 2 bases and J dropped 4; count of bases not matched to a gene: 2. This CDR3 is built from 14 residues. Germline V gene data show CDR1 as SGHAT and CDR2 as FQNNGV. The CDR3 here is CASSLKTGGTEAFF. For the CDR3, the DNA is TGTGCCAGCAGCTTAAAGACAGGGGGCACTGAAGCTTTCTTT. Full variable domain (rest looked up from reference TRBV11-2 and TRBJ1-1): EAGVAQSPRYKIIEKRQSVAFWCNPISGHATLYWYQQILGQGPKLLIQFQNNGVVDDSQLPKDRFSAERLKGVDSTLKIQPAKLEDSAVYLCASSLKTGGTEAFFGQGTRLTVV.

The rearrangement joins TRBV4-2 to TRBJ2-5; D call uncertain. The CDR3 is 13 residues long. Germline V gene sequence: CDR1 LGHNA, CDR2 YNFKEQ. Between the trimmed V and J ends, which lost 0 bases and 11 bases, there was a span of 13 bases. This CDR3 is CASSQEASAQQYF. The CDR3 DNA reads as TGTGCCAGCAGCCAAGAGGCTTCCGCCCAGCAGTACTTC.

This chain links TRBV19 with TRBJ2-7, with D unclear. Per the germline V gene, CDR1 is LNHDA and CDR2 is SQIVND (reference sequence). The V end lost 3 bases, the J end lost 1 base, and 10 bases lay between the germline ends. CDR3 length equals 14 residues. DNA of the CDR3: TGTGCCAGTAGTATTACGGGTGGGTCCTACGAGCAGTACTTC. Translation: CASSITGGSYEQYF.

CDR3 amino acids: CASSPRTGKLNEQFF. The CDR3 DNA reads as TGTGCCAGCAGTCCAAGGACAGGGAAGTTGAATGAGCAGTTCTTC. The chain employs TRBV28 and TRBJ2-1; 8 nucleotides line up with TRBD1. Germline CDR1 MDHEN, CDR2 SYDVKM. Trimming took 5 bases from V and 7 from J; bases not matched to a gene: 10. The CDR3 is 15 residues long.

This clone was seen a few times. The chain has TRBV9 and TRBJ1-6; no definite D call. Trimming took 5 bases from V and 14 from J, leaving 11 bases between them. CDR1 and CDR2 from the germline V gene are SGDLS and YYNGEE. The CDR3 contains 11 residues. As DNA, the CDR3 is TGTGCCAGCAGTGGTGGAGGAACCCTCCACTTT. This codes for CASSGGGTLHF.

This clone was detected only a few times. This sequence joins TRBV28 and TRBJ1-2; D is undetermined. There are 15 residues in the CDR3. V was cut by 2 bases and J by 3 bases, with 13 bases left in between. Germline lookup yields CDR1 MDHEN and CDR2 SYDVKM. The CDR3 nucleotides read TGTGCCAGCAGTTTACGGGAGGCAGCATACTATGGCTACACCTTC. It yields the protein CASSLREAAYYGYTF.

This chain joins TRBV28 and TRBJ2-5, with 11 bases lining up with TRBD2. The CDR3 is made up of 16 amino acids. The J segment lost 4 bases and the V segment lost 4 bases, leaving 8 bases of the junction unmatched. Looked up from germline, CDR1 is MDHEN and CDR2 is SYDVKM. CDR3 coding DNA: TGTGCCAGCAGTTCACCGCTAGCGGGGGGCTCAGAGACCCAGTACTTC. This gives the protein CASSSPLAGGSETQYF.